The 2 T cell receptor beta chains below were found in one sample sequenced in a study of T cell responses to AZD1222 COVID-19 vaccine. Some clones are missing from TCRdb's copy, which holds only in-frame ones; the method was immunoSEQ multiplex PCR. The sample consists of approximately 79,000 clones, about 86% of them appearing once. The sequencing used peripheral blood, collected on day 0 of AZD1222 vaccination. Receptors were obtained from an adult in good health.

The chain employs TRBV5-1 and TRBJ1-5, with 7 bases identical to TRBD1. CDR1 SGHRS and CDR2 YFSETQ come from the germline V gene. The CDR3 contains 15 residues. V lost 4 bases to trimming and J lost 1 base; unmatched junction nucleotides: 5. CDR3 loop: CASSPTGVSNQPQHF. The CDR3 DNA reads as TGCGCCAGCAGCCCTACAGGGGTGAGCAATCAGCCCCAGCATTTT.

V gene TRBV9 combines with J gene TRBJ1-1; D not certain. V was clipped by 2 bases and J by 4 bases, with 12 bases between them. Germline CDR1 is SGDLS and CDR2 is YYNGEE. The CDR3 consists of 14 residues. The CDR3 here is CASSVQSVGTEAFF. The CDR3 DNA follows: TGTGCCAGCAGCGTGCAATCGGTTGGCACTGAAGCTTTCTTT. Full variable domain (outside the CDR3, taken from reference TRBV9 and TRBJ1-1): DSGVTQTPKHLITATGQRVTLRCSPRSGDLSVYWYQQSLDQGLQFLIQYYNGEERAKGNILERFSAQQFPDLHSELNLSSLELGDSALYFCASSVQSVGTEAFFGQGTRLTVV.